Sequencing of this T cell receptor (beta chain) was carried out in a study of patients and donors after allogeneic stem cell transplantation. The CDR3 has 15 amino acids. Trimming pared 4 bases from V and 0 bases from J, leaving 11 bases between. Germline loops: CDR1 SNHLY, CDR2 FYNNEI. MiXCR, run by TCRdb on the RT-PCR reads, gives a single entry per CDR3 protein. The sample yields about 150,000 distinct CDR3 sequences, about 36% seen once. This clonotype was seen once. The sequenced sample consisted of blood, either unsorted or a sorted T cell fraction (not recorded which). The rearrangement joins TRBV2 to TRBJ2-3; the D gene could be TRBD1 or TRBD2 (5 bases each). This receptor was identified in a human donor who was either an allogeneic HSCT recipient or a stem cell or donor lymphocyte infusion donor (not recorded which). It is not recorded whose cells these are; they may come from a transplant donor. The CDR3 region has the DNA TGTGCCAGCAGTGGGGACGGCACTAGCACAGATACGCAGTATTTT. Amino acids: CASSGDGTSTDTQYF.